This section outlines one T cell receptor (beta chain) sequence together with its context. Its matching antigen is unknown. PCR employed 60 Vbeta and 13 Jbeta primers. Clones were sequenced by immunoSEQ multiplex PCR, and TCRdb holds only the in-frame ones, with some missing. The sample shows about 200,000 clones, around 77% of them seen only once. These data are taken from a study of cytomegalovirus exposure and HLA in healthy donors. Study-wide results and limits: Both high specificity and high sensitivity reportedly marked the classifier's diagnosis of cytomegalovirus status.

Sequencing used PBMCs. This TCR derives from a woman under 40 in good health and CMV-seronegative.

Here the CDR3 reads CASSRQGRDEQFF. DNA of the CDR3: TGTGCCAGTAGTAGACAGGGAAGGGATGAGCAGTTCTTC. The rearrangement links TRBV19 to TRBJ2-1; TRBD1 matches 7 bases. CDR1 and CDR2 (germline): LNHDA, SQIVND (reference sequence). Trimming at V came to 4 bases and at J to 8 bases, leaving 5 bases not matched to a gene. CDR3 length: 13 residues.